A selection of T cell receptor beta chains follows, all from one sample in a study of memory CD4+ T cells and cytomegalovirus serostatus. The assay was immunoSEQ multiplex PCR, and TCRdb's table has in-frame clones only and misses some. The repertoire has about 25,000 clones, about 81% of them found once; the top ten carry around 0.68%. The sample taken for sequencing was memory CD4+ T cells from blood. The receptor source for this set is an adult in good health and CMV-seronegative. Both conserved end residues are part of each CDR3. The order of the fields is J gene, D gene, clone size, V gene, CDR3 DNA, CDR3 protein. D genes are given only for firm matches. Some rows mark clone size as missing; the rest say once, few, many or name a class of expanded clone.

TRBJ1-2,NA,NA,TRBV28,TGTGCCAGCAACTCGGGGGTGCCCCAGGGTTATGGCTACACCTTC,CASNSGVPQGYGYTF
TRBJ1-3,NA,NA,TRBV11-2,TGTGCCAGCAGCCCGCCGGGGCCCCGCTCTGGAAACACCATATATTTT,CASSPPGPRSGNTIYF
TRBJ1-1,NA,few,TRBV5-5,TGTGCCAGCAGCTTGGGGGTAACAACTGAAGCTTTCTTT,CASSLGVTTEAFF
TRBJ2-3,NA,NA,TRBV28,TGTGCCAGCAGCCCGATGGGTACCGCAGATACGCAGTATTTT,CASSPMGTADTQYF
TRBJ1-4,NA,NA,TRBV10-2,TGCGCCAGCAAGAAGCGAGACATTAATGAAAAACTGTTTTTT,CASKKRDINEKLFF
TRBJ2-4,NA,NA,TRBV19,TGTGCCAGTAGTATAGAGGGCTCGGCCAAAAACATTCAGTACTTC,CASSIEGSAKNIQYF
TRBJ2-2,NA,NA,TRBV18,TGTGCCAGCTCACCCCGAGGAGCCGGGGAGCTGTTTTTT,CASSPRGAGELFF
TRBJ2-7,NA,NA,TRBV7-2,TGTGCCAGCAGCCCCGGACCGAACTACGAGCAGTACTTC,CASSPGPNYEQYF
TRBJ1-1,NA,NA,TRBV5-5,TGTGCCAGCAGTAGGCAGCCTACTAGCGTGGGGGGAGCTTTCTTT,CASSRQPTSVGGAFF
TRBJ2-5,NA,NA,TRBV7-7,TGTGCTAGCAGCTCCGGGCGGGCAATCCAAGAGACCCAGTACTTC,CASSSGRAIQETQYF
TRBJ1-4,TRBD1,NA,TRBV25-1,TGTGCCAGCAGTGAATATAACAGGGGGCTTACTAATGAAAAACTGTTTTTT,CASSEYNRGLTNEKLFF
TRBJ2-3,NA,NA,TRBV5-1,TGCGCCAGCACCTTGGGAAGCACAGATACGCAGTATTTT,CASTLGSTDTQYF
TRBJ2-6,TRBD1,NA,TRBV4-3,TGCGCCAGCAGCCAACAGGGGGCAGCGTTTTCTGGGGCCAACGTCCTGACTTTC,CASSQQGAAFSGANVLTF
TRBJ1-2,TRBD1,few,TRBV19,TGTGCCAGTAGTATCTCGGTTCGGGTCAGGGGCAGGGGGCGATTTGGCTACACCTTC,CASSISVRVRGRGRFGYTF
TRBJ1-3,NA,NA,TRBV5-1,TGCGCCAGCAGCTTGGCGGCAGCCGGAAACTCTGGAAACACCATATATTTT,CASSLAAAGNSGNTIYF
TRBJ1-4,NA,few,TRBV5-1,TGCGCCAGCAGCTTGAGTCAGCTTAATGAAAAACTGTTTTTT,CASSLSQLNEKLFF
TRBJ1-1,TRBD1,NA,TRBV5-8,TGTGCCAGCAGACCCCGGACAGGGGGATTGAACACTGAAGCTTTCTTT,CASRPRTGGLNTEAFF
TRBJ2-1,NA,NA,TRBV6-6,TGTGCCAGCAGTAGGACCTCGGATCTCAACAATGAGCAGTTCTTC,CASSRTSDLNNEQFF
TRBJ1-2,NA,NA,TRBV4-3,TGCGCCAGCAGCCAAGTGAGGACAACCTATGGCTACACCTTC,CASSQVRTTYGYTF
TRBJ2-6,NA,once,TRBV5-5,TGTGCCAGCAGCCAACCCTTGGGACTTTCTTACTCTGGGGCCAACGTCCTGACTTTC,CASSQPLGLSYSGANVLTF
TRBJ2-5,TRBD2,once,TRBV27,TGTGCCAGCAGATCAAGACTAGCGGGGGGACCTTCCCCCCCGGAGACCCAGTACTTC,CASRSRLAGGPSPPETQYF
TRBJ1-1,TRBD1,few,TRBV29-1,TGCAGCGGGCGGGACAGGGGCGTGAATCCGAACACTGAAGCTTTCTTT,CSGRDRGVNPNTEAFF
TRBJ1-2,NA,few,TRBV5-1,TGCGCCAGCAGGGACGCCTATGGCTACACCTTC,CASRDAYGYTF